This is a list of T cell receptor beta chains from one sample in a study of tumor and adjacent non-tumor tissue in lung cancer. TCRdb analysed the multiplex PCR reads with MiXCR anew, one entry per CDR3 protein. The sample has approximately 150,000 distinct CDR3 sequences; around 65% are singletons. Source material: lung tumor tissue. All receptors derive from a man aged 55-75 years with small cell lung cancer. Each CDR3 is given with its conserved first and last residue. A D gene is named only where the DNA matches it firmly. The size of a clone is reported for some rows only, either as once, few or many, or as a class for expanded clones.

J gene	clone size	D gene	V gene	CDR3 DNA	CDR3 protein
TRBJ2-1	NA	TRBD2	TRBV11-2	TGTGCCAGCAGCTTCCTAGCGGGAGGGCCGGCTGGGCTGTTCTTC	CASSFLAGGPAGLFF
TRBJ1-2	NA	NA	TRBV6-5	TGTGCCGGTAGCGTCAGGGCCGACTATGGCTACACCTTC	CAGSVRADYGYTF
TRBJ2-3	NA	NA	TRBV28	TGTGCCAGCAAAGGAGGGCTGACGACAGATACGCAGTATTTT	CASKGGLTTDTQYF
TRBJ1-5	NA	TRBD1	TRBV28	TGTGCCAGCAGTTTGACAGGGTCGAGTAATCAGCCCCAGCATTTT	CASSLTGSSNQPQHF
TRBJ1-5	NA	NA	TRBV6-2/TRBV6-3	TGTGCCAGCACCAAAACAGGGCCGAGGGAGCCTCAGCTTTTT	CASTKTGPREPQLF
TRBJ2-2	NA	TRBD2	TRBV4-2	TGTGTCAGCAAACTAGCGAGAGATGATGGCAGGGAGCTGTTTTTT	CVSKLARDDGRELFF
TRBJ1-4	many	NA	TRBV11-2	TGTGCCAGCAGCCCCCGGCCTAATAATGAAAAACTGTTTTTT	CASSPRPNNEKLFF
TRBJ1-2	many	NA	TRBV28	TGTGCCAGCAGTTTGGAGTTCTATGGCTACACCTTC	CASSLEFYGYTF
TRBJ1-2	NA	NA	TRBV6-1	TGTGCCAGCATTGAACTTTTGGGGACTGGCTACACCTTC	CASIELLGTGYTF
TRBJ2-3	NA	NA	TRBV28	TGTGCCAGCAGTTCGCCGGGCATAGATACGCAGTATTTT	CASSSPGIDTQYF
TRBJ1-2	NA	NA	TRBV20-1	TGCAGTGCTAGCACCCTCCAACAGGGTGGCTATGGCTACACCTTC	CSASTLQQGGYGYTF
TRBJ2-4	NA	NA	TRBV4-1	TGCGCCAGCAGCCAAGTCCTATCATTGGCCAAAAACATTCAGTACTTC	CASSQVLSLAKNIQYF
TRBJ1-2	NA	NA	TRBV20-1	TGCAGTGCTAGTGGGTGGGCAGGAAGTACTAACTATGGCTACACCTTC	CSASGWAGSTNYGYTF
TRBJ1-5	NA	TRBD1	TRBV20-1	TGCAGTGCTCCCCTGGGGACAGGAGGACCCCGGCATTTT	CSAPLGTGGPRHF
TRBJ2-5	few	TRBD2	TRBV20-1	TGCAGTGCTAGTATCCGGGAGGGAGCCCAGTACTTC	CSASIREGAQYF
TRBJ1-1	NA	TRBD1	TRBV24-1	TGTGCCACCAGTGATCCACGACAGGGAGACGCTGAAGCTTTCTTT	CATSDPRQGDAEAFF
TRBJ2-5	many	TRBD2	TRBV5-4	TGTGCCAGCAAATCGGGGGGAGAAGAGACCCAGTACTTC	CASKSGGEETQYF
TRBJ1-4	NA	TRBD1	TRBV12-3/TRBV12-4	TGTACCAGCAGCCCCAGGGGGCTGAACGAAAAACTGTTTTTT	CTSSPRGLNEKLFF
TRBJ2-7	NA	TRBD2	TRBV5-1	TGCACCAGCAGCTTGGAGACTAGCGGGAGAGGCCCCTACGAGCAGTACTTC	CTSSLETSGRGPYEQYF
TRBJ2-1	NA	NA	TRBV20-1	TGCAGTGCTGGGAGAGGAGCCTCGAGCTCCTACAATGAGCGGTTCTTC	CSAGRGASSSYNERFF
TRBJ2-4	NA	NA	TRBV11-2	TGTACCAGCAGCTTGGACTTCAGGAAGGCCAAAAACATTCAGTACTTC	CTSSLDFRKAKNIQYF
TRBJ2-1	NA	NA	TRBV5-1	TGCGCCAGCAGCTTGGCCCAACGGGGGTACAATGAGCAGTTCTTC	CASSLAQRGYNEQFF
TRBJ1-5	once	NA	TRBV7-9	TGTGCCAACAGCTCTCCCGGGGCGTGTCAGCCCCAGCATTTT	CANSSPGACQPQHF
TRBJ2-2	NA	NA	TRBV11-1	TGTGCCAGCAGCTACCTTCGGGATGATGGGGAGCTCTTTTTT	CASSYLRDDGELFF